The present T cell receptor (beta chain) was sequenced within a study of blood T cell repertoires in COVID-19. Overall study context: T cells, B-cell-depleted T cells, or PBMCs provided the cDNA or gDNA that served as material.

Assay: immunoSEQ multiplex PCR; the TCRdb copy retains only in-frame clones and omits some. Of approximately 140,000 clones listed, around 88% were seen once; the top ten hold around 26%. Sequencing was done on a sample of peripheral blood. This TCR was sampled from a human donor in a cohort sampled during active COVID-19.

CDR3 nucleotide sequence: TGTGCCAGCAGAGGGACAGGGGAGGCGGAGTACTTC. It specifies CASRGTGEAEYF. The chain couples TRBV6-5 to TRBJ2-7; 10 bases line up with TRBD1. The V gene's germline CDR1 is MNHEY and CDR2 SVGAGI. After removal of 6 bases from V and 11 bases from J, the junction contained 7 bases not matched to a gene. CDR3 length: 12 residues.